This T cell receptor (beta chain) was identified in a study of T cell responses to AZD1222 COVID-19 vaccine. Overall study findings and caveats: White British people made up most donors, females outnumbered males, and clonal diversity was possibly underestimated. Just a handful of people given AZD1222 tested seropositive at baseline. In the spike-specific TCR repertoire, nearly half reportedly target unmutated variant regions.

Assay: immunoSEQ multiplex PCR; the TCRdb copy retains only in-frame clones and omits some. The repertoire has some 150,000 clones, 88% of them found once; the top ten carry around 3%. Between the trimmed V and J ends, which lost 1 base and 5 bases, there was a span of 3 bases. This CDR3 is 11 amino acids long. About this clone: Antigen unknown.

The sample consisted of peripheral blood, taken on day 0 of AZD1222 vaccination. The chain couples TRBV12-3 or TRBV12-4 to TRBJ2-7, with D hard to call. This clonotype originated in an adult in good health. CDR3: CASSLGHEQYF. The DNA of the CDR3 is TGTGCCAGCAGTTTAGGTCACGAGCAGTACTTC.